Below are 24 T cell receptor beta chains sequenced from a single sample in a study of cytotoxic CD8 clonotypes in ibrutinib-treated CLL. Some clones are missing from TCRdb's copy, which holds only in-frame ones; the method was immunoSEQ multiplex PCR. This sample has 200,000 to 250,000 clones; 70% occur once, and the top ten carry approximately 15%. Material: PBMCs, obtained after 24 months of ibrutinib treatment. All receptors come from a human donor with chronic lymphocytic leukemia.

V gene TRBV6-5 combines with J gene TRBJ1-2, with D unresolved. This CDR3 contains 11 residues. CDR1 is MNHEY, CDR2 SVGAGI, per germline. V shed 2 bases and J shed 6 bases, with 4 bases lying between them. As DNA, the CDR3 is TGTGCCAGCAGTTACGGGAATGGCTACACCTTC. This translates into CASSYGNGYTF.

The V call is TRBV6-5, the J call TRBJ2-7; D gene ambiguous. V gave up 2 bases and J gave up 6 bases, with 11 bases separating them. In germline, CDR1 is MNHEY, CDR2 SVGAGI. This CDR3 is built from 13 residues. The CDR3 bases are TGTGCCAGCAGTTACGGACCCCCCAGCGAGCAGTACTTC. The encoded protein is CASSYGPPSEQYF.

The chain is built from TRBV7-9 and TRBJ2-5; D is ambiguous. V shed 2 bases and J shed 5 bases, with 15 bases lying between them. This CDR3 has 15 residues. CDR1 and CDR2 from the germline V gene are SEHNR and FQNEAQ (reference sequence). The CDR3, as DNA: TGTGCCAGCAGCTTACCCCTTAGCCCTTGGGAGACCCAGTACTTC. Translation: CASSLPLSPWETQYF.

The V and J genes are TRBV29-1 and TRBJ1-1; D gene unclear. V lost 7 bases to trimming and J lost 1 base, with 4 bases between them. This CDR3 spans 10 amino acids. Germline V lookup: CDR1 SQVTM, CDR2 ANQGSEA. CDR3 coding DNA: TGCAGCGGTGAGAACACTGAAGCTTTCTTT. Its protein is CSGENTEAFF.

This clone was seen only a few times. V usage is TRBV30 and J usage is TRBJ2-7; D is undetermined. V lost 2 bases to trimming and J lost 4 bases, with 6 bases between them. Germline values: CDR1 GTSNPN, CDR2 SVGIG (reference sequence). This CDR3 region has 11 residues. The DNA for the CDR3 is TGTGCCTGGAGTCAGCCTTACGAGCAGTACTTC. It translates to CAWSQPYEQYF.

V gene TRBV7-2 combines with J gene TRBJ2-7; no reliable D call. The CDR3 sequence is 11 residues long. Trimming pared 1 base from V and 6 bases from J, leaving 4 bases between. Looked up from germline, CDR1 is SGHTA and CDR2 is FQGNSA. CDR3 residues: CASSLVGEQYF. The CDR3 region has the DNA TGTGCCAGCAGCTTAGTGGGCGAGCAGTACTTC.

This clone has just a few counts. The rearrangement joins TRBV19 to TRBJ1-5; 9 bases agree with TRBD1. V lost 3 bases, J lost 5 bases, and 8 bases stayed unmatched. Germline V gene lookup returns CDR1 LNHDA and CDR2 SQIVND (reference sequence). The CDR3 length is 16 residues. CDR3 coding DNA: TGTGCCAGTAGTATCGAGGACAGGGGACTTCATCAGCCCCAGCATTTT. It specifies CASSIEDRGLHQPQHF.

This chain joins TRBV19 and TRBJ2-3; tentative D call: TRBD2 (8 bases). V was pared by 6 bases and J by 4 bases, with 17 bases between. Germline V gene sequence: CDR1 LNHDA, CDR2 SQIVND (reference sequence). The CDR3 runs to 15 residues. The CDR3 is CASRLAGGTADTQYF. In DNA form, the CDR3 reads TGTGCCAGTAGGCTAGCGGGCGGGACAGCAGATACGCAGTATTTT.

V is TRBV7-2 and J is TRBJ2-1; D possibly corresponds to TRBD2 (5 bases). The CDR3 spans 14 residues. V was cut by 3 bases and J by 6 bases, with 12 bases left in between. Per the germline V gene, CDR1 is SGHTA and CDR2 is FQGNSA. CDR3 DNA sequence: TGTGCCAGCAGCTTGCGGAGGAGCATCAATGAGCAGTTCTTC. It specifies CASSLRRSINEQFF.

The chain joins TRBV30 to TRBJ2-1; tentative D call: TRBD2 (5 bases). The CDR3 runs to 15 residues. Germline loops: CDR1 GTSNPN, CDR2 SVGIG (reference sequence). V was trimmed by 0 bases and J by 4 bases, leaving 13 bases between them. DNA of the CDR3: TGTGCCTGGAGTGTACTGGCTAGCCGTTACAATGAGCAGTTCTTC. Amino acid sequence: CAWSVLASRYNEQFF.

The chain's CDR3 is CASSRDGNTEAFF. DNA for the CDR3: TGTGCCAGTAGCCGAGACGGGAACACTGAAGCTTTCTTT. The gene calls are TRBV19 and TRBJ1-1; D ambiguous. The germline CDR1 and CDR2 sequences are LNHDA and SQIVND (reference sequence). The CDR3 is 13 residues long. Deletions cut 6 bases from V and 1 base from J, with 9 bases between.

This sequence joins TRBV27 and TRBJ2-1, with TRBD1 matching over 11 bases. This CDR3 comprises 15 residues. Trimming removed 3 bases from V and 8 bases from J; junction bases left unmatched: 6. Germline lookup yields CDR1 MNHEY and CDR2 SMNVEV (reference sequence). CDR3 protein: CASSFGTGGKDEQFF. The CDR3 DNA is TGTGCCAGCAGTTTCGGGACAGGGGGAAAGGATGAGCAGTTCTTC.

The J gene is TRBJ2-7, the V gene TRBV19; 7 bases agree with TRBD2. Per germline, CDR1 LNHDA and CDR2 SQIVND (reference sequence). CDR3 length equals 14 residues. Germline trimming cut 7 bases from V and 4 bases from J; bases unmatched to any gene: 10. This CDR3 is CASKKRGPDYEQYF. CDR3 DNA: TGTGCCAGTAAAAAGCGGGGACCGGATTACGAGCAGTACTTC.

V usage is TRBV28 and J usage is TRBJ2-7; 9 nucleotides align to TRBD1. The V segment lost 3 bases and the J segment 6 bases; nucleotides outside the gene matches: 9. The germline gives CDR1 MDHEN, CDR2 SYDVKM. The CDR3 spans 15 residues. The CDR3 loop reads CASSLLTTGGGEQYF. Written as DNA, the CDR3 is TGTGCCAGCAGTTTGCTGACTACAGGGGGCGGCGAGCAGTACTTC.

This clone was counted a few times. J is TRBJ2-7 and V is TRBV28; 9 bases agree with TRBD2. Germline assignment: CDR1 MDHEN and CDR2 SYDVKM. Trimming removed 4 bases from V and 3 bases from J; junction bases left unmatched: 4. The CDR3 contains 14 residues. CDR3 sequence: CASSSREGHYEQYF. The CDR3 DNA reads TGTGCCAGCAGTTCGCGGGAGGGCCACTACGAGCAGTACTTC.

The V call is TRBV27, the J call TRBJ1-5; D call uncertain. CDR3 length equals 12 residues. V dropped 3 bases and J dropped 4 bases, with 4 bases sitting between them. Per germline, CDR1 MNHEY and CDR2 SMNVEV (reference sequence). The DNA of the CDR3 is TGTGCCAGCAGTTTCCGGAATCAGCCCCAGCATTTT. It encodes CASSFRNQPQHF.

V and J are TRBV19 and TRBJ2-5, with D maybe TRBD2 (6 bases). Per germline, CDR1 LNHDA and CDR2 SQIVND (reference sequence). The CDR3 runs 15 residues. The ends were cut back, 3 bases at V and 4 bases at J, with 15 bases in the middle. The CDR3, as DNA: TGTGCCAGTAGTATTGGTGGAGGGCGCGGAGAGACCCAGTACTTC. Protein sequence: CASSIGGGRGETQYF.

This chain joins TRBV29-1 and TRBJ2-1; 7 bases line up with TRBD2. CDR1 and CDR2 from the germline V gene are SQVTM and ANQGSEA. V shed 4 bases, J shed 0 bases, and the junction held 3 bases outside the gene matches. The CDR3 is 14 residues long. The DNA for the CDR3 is TGCAGCGTTGGGGGCGGGAGCTCCTACAATGAGCAGTTCTTC. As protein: CSVGGGSSYNEQFF.

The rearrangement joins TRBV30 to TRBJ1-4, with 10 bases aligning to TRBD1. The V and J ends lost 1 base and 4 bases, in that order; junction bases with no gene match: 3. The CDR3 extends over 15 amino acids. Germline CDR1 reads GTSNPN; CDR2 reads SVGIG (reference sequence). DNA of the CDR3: TGTGCCTGGAGTGCGGGACAGGGGTTTAATGAAAAACTGTTTTTT. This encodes CAWSAGQGFNEKLFF.

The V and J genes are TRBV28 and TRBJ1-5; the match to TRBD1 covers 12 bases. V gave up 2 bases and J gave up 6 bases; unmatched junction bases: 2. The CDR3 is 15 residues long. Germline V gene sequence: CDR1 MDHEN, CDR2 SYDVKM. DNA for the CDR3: TGTGCCAGCAGTTTAGGGACAGGGGGCAGTCAGCCCCAGCATTTT. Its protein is CASSLGTGGSQPQHF.

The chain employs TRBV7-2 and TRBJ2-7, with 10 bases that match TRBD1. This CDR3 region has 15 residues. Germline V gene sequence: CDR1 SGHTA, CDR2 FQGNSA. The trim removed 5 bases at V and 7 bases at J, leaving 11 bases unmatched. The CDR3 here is CASSKPGQGTTEQYF. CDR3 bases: TGTGCCAGCAGCAAGCCGGGACAGGGGACCACTGAGCAGTACTTC.

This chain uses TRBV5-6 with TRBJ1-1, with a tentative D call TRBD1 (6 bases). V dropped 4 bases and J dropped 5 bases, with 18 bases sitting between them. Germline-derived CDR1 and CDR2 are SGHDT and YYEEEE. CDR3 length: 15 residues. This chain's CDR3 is CASSAGGRVFTEAFF. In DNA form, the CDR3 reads TGTGCCAGCAGCGCGGGGGGCAGAGTTTTTACTGAAGCTTTCTTT. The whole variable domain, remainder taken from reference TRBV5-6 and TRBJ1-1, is DAGVTQSPTHLIKTRGQQVTLRCSPKSGHDTVSWYQQALGQGPQFIFQYYEEEERQRGNFPDRFSGHQFPNYSSELNVNALLLGDSALYLCASSAGGRVFTEAFFGQGTRLTVV.

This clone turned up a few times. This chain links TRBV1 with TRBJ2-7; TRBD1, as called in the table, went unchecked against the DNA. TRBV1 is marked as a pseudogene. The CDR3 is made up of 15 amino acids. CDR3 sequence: CTSSQDVDRAYEQYF. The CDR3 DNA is TGCACCAGCAGCCAAGACGTGGACAGGGCCTACGAGCAGTACTTC.

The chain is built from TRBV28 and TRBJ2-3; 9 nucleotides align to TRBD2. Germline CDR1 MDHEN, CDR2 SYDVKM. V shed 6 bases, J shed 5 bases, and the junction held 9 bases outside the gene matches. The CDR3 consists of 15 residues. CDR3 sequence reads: CASRLSSGSLDTQYF. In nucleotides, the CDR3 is TGTGCCAGCAGGTTAAGTAGCGGGAGTTTAGATACGCAGTATTTT. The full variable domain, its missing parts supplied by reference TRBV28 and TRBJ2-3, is DVKVTQSSRYLVKRTGEKVFLECVQDMDHENMFWYRQDPGLGLRLIYFSYDVKMKEKGDIPEGYSVSREKKERFSLILESASTNQTSMYLCASRLSSGSLDTQYFGPGTRLTVL.